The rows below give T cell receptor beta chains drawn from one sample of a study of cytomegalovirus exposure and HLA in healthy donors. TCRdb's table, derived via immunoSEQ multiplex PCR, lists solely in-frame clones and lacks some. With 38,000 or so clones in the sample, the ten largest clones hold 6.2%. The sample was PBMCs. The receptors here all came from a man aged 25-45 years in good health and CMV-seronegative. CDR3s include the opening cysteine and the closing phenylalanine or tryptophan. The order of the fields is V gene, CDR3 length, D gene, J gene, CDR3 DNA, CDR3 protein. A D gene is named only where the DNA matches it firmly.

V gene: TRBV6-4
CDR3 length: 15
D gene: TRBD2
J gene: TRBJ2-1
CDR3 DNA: TGTGCCAGCAGTGAGTTGGCGGGAGGGAACGATGAGCAGTTCTTC
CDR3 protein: CASSELAGGNDEQFF

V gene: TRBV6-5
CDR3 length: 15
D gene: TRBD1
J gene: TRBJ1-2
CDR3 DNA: TGTGCCAGCAGTTACGTACAGGGGGCCGCCTATGGCTACACCTTC
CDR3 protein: CASSYVQGAAYGYTF

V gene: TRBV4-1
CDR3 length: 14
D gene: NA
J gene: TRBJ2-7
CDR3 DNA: TGCGCCAGCAGCCATTCTGGGAGCGCCTACGAGCAGTACTTC
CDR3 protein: CASSHSGSAYEQYF

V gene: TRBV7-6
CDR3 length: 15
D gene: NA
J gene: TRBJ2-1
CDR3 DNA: TGTGCCAGCACCCGAGGGGGTAGCTCCTACAATGAGCAGTTCTTC
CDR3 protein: CASTRGGSSYNEQFF

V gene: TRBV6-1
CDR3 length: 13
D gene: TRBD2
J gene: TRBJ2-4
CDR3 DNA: TGTGCCAGCAGTGAAGGCGGGAGGACAGTCTCCTACTTC
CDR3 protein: CASSEGGRTVSYF

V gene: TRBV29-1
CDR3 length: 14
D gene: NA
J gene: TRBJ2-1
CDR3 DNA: TGCAGCGTTGACCAATCAGGCACCTACAATGAGCAGTTCTTC
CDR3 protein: CSVDQSGTYNEQFF

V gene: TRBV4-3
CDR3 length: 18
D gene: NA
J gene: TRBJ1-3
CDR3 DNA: TGCGCCAGCAGCCAAAATTTTGGAGTCGCATTCTCTGGAAACACCATATATTTT
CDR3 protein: CASSQNFGVAFSGNTIYF

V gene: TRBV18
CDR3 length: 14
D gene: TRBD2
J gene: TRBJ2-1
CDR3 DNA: TGTGCCAGCTCGAGCGGGGGGTCTTACAATGAGCAGTTCTTC
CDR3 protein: CASSSGGSYNEQFF

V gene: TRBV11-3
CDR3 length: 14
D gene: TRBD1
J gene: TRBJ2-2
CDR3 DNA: TGTGCCAGCAGCCTGACAGGGGGCGACGGGGAGCTGTTTTTT
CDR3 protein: CASSLTGGDGELFF

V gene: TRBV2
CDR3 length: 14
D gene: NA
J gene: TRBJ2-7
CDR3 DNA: TGTGCCAGCAGCGCCTCGGAGGGCCAGTACGAGCAGTACTTC
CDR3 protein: CASSASEGQYEQYF

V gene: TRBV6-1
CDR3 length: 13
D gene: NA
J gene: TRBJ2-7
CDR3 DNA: TGTGCCAGCAGTGTAAAAGACAGCTACGAGCAGTACTTC
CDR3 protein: CASSVKDSYEQYF

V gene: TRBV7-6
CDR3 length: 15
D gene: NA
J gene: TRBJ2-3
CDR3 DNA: TGTGCCAGCAGGAAAACCTTAAGCGGCACAGATACGCAGTATTTT
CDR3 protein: CASRKTLSGTDTQYF

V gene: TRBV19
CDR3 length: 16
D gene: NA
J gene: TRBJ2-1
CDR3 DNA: TGTGCCAGTAGTATTCACCTTACGGGATTCTACAATGAGCAGTTCTTC
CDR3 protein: CASSIHLTGFYNEQFF

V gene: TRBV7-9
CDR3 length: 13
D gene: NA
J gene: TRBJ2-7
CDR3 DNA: TGTGCCAGCAGCCCCGGGACTTTCGACGAGCAGTACTTC
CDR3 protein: CASSPGTFDEQYF

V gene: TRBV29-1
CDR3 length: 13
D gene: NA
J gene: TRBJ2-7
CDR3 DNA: TGCAGCGTTTCCGGGAACTACTCGGGCGAGCAGTACTTC
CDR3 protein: CSVSGNYSGEQYF

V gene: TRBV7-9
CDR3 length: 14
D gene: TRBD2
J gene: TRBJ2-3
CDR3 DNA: TGTGCCAGCAGCCCAAGACTAGCCTCAGATACGCAGTATTTT
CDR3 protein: CASSPRLASDTQYF

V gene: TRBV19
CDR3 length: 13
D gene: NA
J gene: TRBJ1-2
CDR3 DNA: TGTGCCAGTAGTATTGAAAGCAACTATGGCTACACCTTC
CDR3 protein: CASSIESNYGYTF

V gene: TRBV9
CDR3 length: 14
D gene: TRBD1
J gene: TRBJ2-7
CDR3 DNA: TGTGCCAGCAGCGCCCGACAGGGCTCCTACGAGCAGTACTTC
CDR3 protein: CASSARQGSYEQYF

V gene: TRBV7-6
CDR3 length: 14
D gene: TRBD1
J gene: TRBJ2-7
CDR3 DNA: TGTGCCAGCAGCTACCTCGACAGGGTGGGCGAGCAGTACTTC
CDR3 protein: CASSYLDRVGEQYF

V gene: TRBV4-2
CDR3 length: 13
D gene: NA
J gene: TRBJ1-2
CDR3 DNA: TGTGCCAGCAGCCAAGAGGACATCGGTGGCTACACCTTC
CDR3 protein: CASSQEDIGGYTF

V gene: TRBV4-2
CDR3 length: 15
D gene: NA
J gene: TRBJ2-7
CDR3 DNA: TGTGCCAGCAGCCAAGAGTCGACTGGAACCTACGAGCAGTACTTC
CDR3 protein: CASSQESTGTYEQYF

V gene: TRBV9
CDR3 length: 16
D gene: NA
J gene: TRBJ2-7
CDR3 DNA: TGTGCCAGCAGCGGTCCCGCCCCTGCAGGTCCCGGCGAGCAGTACTTC
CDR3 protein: CASSGPAPAGPGEQYF